This T cell receptor beta chain stems from a study of cytomegalovirus exposure and HLA in healthy donors. Study observations and caveats: Trimming of TCR beta V- and J-genes showed a link, identified in a later analysis, to a missense DCLRE1C variant. The number of N-insertions in an Asian-associated ancestry cluster was reportedly below the approximately 600-donor mean in a later analysis.

The CDR3 consists of 15 residues. V lost 7 bases to trimming and J lost 0 bases, with 13 bases between them. CDR1 is SNHLY, CDR2 FYNNEI, per germline. Researchers ran the PCR with 60 Vbeta and 13 Jbeta primers. Under the authors' procedure: Later, some 79 million unique TCR beta chains were counted in an analysis, and about 10 million of them were shared. TCRdb keeps only in-frame clones here, not all; method: immunoSEQ multiplex PCR. V and J calls and clone size follow that table, whereas D and trimming were derived from the DNA. The table shows some 120,000 clones, with roughly 74% occurring only once. Notes on this clone: Its antigen is currently unknown.

The sequence was obtained from a woman between 50 and 59 years old in good health and CMV-seropositive. The sample was PBMCs. V gene TRBV2 combines with J gene TRBJ2-1; D uncertain. In DNA form, the CDR3 reads TGTGCCAGCATCCGAAGAGGATTCTCCTACAATGAGCAGTTCTTC. Encoded protein: CASIRRGFSYNEQFF.